This note documents a single TCR beta chain sequence. These data are taken from a study of OX40 agonist ivuxolimab in advanced cancers. About the research overall: Antecedent anti-PD-1, anti-PD-L1 or anti-CTLA-4 therapy was permissible, with 40% having received some.

The CDR3 is 18 amino acids. Germline V gene lookup returns CDR1 MNHEY and CDR2 SMNVEV (reference sequence). Trimming removed 5 bases from V and 2 bases from J; junction bases left unmatched: 15. Profiled with immunoSEQ multiplex PCR; TCRdb holds only in-frame clones, not every one. The data contain about 64,000 clones, approximately 81% of them singletons. The chain is built from TRBV27 and TRBJ2-3; 8 bases line up with TRBD1. This TCR derives from an adult with an advanced solid tumor such as melanoma, head and neck, liver or kidney cancer. The specimen was CD4+ or CD8+ T cells sorted from blood, collected in a trial of the OX40 agonist ivuxolimab. CDR3 in DNA: TGTGCCAGCAGTCCCGAACCCCCGGGACAGGTTATCACAGATACGCAGTATTTT. This translates into CASSPEPPGQVITDTQYF.